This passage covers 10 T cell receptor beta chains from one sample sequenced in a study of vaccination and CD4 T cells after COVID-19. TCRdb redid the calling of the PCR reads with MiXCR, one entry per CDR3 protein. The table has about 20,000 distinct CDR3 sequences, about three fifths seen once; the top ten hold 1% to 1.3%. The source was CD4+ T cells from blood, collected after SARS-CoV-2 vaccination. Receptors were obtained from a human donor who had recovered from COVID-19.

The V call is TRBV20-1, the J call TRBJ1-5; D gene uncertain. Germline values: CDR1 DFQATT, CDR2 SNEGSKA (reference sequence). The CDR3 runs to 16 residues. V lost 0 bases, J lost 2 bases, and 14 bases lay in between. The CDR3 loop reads CSARDLRRMGNQPQHF. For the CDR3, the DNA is TGCAGTGCTAGAGATCTCCGGAGGATGGGCAATCAGCCCCAGCATTTT.

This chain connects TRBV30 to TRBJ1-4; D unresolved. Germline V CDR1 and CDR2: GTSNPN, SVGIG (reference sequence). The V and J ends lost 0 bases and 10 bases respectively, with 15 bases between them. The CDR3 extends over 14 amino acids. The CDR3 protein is CAWSVNSRWGKLFF. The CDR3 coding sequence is TGTGCCTGGAGTGTCAACTCCAGATGGGGAAAACTGTTTTTT.

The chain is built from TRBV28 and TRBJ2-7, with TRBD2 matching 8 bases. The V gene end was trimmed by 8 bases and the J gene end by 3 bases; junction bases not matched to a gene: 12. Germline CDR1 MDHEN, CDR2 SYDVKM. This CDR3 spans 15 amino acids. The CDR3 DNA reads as TGTGCCAGCCGGAGCGGGGGAGTGTTGGGCTACGAGCAGTACTTC. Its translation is CASRSGGVLGYEQYF.

In nucleotides, the CDR3 is TGTGCCTGGTCCGGATTTAGCGCGAACACCGGGGAGCTGTTTTTT. It specifies CAWSGFSANTGELFF. The chain uses TRBV30 and TRBJ2-2, with D maybe TRBD2 (5 bases). The CDR3 spans 15 residues. From germline, CDR1 is GTSNPN and CDR2 SVGIG (reference sequence). V lost 5 bases to trimming and J lost 0 bases, with 13 bases between them.

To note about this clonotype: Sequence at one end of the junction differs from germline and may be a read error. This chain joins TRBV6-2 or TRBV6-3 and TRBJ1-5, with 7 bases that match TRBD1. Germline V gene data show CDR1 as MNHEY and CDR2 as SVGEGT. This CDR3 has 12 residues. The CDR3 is CVSSPYTGAQHF. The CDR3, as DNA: TGTGTCAGCAGCCCATATACAGGGGCCCAGCATTTT.

CDR3 sequence: CASSLTWDRGTDTQYF. CDR3 nucleotides: TGTGCCAGCAGCTTAACGTGGGACAGGGGGACAGATACGCAGTATTTT. The gene calls are TRBV7-2 and TRBJ2-3; TRBD1 matches 11 bases. The CDR3 loop spans 16 amino acids. V trimming: 2 bases; J trimming: 3 bases; junction bases outside the gene matches: 4. CDR1 is SGHTA and CDR2 is FQGNSA in the germline V gene.

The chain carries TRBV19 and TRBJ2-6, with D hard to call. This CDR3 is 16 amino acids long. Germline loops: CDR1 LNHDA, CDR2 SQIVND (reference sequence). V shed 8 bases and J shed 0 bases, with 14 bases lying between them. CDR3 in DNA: TGTGCCAGTCCCCCCCCCAAGGTCTCTGGGGCCAACGTCCTGACTTTC. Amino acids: CASPPPKVSGANVLTF.

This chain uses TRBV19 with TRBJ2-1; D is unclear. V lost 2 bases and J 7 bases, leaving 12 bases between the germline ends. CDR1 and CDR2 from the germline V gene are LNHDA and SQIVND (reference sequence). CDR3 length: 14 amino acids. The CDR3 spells CASSITADGNEQFF. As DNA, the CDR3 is TGTGCCAGTAGTATAACGGCCGACGGAAATGAGCAGTTCTTC.

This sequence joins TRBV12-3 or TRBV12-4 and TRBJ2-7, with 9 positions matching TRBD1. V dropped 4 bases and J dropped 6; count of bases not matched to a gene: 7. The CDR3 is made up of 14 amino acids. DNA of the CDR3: TGTGCCAGCAGTTACCGGGACAGGGAAGGCGAGCAGTACTTC. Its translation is CASSYRDREGEQYF.

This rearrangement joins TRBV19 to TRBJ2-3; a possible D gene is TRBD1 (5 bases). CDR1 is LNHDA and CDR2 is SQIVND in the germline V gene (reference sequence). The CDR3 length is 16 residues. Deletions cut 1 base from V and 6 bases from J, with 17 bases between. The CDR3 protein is CASSIVFVGSGDTQYF. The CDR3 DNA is TGTGCCAGTAGTATAGTTTTCGTGGGCTCAGGGGATACGCAGTATTTT.